This entry lists 5 T cell receptor beta chains sequenced from one sample in a study of T cell responses to AZD1222 COVID-19 vaccine. Repertoires were generated with immunoSEQ multiplex PCR, while TCRdb's copy carries only in-frame clones and drops some. Found here are 70,000 or so clones, around 79% of them singletons; the top ten hold approximately 20%. Here the sequenced sample was peripheral blood, taken on day 0 of MenACWY control vaccination. The receptors stem from an adult in good health.

The V and J genes are TRBV5-1 and TRBJ1-6; D gene unclear. The V gene's germline CDR1 is SGHRS and CDR2 YFSETQ. The length of the CDR3 is 13 residues. Trimming removed 0 bases from V and 11 bases from J, with 9 bases in between. This chain's CDR3 is CASSLEVRAPLHF. CDR3 in DNA: TGCGCCAGCAGCTTGGAAGTCCGGGCACCCCTCCACTTT.

The rearrangement joins TRBV28 to TRBJ1-5; no clear D. Germline V lookup: CDR1 MDHEN, CDR2 SYDVKM. Trimming pared 6 bases from V and 1 base from J, leaving 13 bases between. The CDR3 length is 15 residues. The CDR3 DNA follows: TGTGCCAGCAGCCTACCCGGAGGGAGCAATCAGCCCCAGCATTTT. Encoded protein: CASSLPGGSNQPQHF.

The CDR3 is CAWRLLDGYRGGELFF. The CDR3 DNA sequence: TGTGCCTGGAGATTATTGGACGGGTACAGGGGCGGGGAGCTGTTTTTT. The chain combines TRBV30 with TRBJ2-2; TRBD1 aligns across 7 bases. With 3 bases clipped from V and 7 bases from J, the junction kept 14 bases outside the gene matches. This CDR3 has 16 amino acids. The germline gives CDR1 GTSNPN, CDR2 SVGIG (reference sequence).

V and J are TRBV27 and TRBJ1-6; D remains ambiguous. Germline V gives CDR1 MNHEY, CDR2 SMNVEV (reference sequence). This CDR3 has 15 residues. V lost 6 bases, J lost 8 bases, and 17 bases lay in between. The CDR3 loop is CASRWGGSRDSPLHF. The DNA for the CDR3 is TGTGCCAGCAGGTGGGGAGGGAGCCGGGATTCACCCCTCCACTTT.

This chain connects TRBV4-1 to TRBJ1-5; maybe TRBD1 (5 bases). CDR1 is MGHRA and CDR2 is YSYEKL in the germline V gene. This CDR3 is built from 17 residues. Trimming pared 0 bases from V and 1 base from J, leaving 13 bases between. The CDR3, as DNA: TGCGCCAGCAGCCAAGAACCAGGGCGATTGAGCAATCAGCCCCAGCATTTT. Residues: CASSQEPGRLSNQPQHF.